Here is one T cell receptor (beta chain) with its context. Its specificity is unknown. These data originate in a study of cytotoxic CD8 clonotypes in ibrutinib-treated CLL. This CDR3 has 15 amino acids. Trimming took 3 bases from V and 8 from J, leaving 16 bases between them. CDR1 and CDR2 (germline): MGHRA, YSYEKL. This table comes from immunoSEQ multiplex PCR, and its TCRdb copy is limited to in-frame clones, with some not included. The repertoire holds about 300,000 clones, with roughly three quarters as singletons. Whole-study findings and limits: Public clonotypes were seen rarely and were contracted or stable on treatment.

The sequences come from PBMCs, collected at disease progression, from a patient treated with ibrutinib. This TCR was recovered from a human donor with chronic lymphocytic leukemia. The chain employs TRBV4-1 and TRBJ1-4; D unresolved. This chain's CDR3 is CASSHDGVDREKLFF. CDR3 bases: TGCGCCAGCAGCCATGACGGGGTAGACCGAGAAAAACTGTTTTTT.